The 32 T cell receptor beta chains presented below share a single source sample, sequenced in a study of blood T cell repertoires in COVID-19. The method was immunoSEQ multiplex PCR; TCRdb's version includes in-frame clones alone and lacks a portion of them. The sample lists over 120,000 clones, nearly 80% occurring once. Material for sequencing was PBMCs or T cells enriched from blood (not recorded which). Receptors originate from a woman aged 45 to 65 who had recovered from COVID-19.

J is TRBJ2-1 and V is TRBV13; D may be TRBD2 (6 bases). The V gene lost 2 bases and the J gene lost 2 bases, with 13 bases spanning the gap. The CDR3 totals 16 residues. In germline, CDR1 is PRHDT, CDR2 FYEKMQ (reference sequence). CDR3 bases: TGTGCCAGCAGCTTACGAGCGGGTGTTACCTACAATGAGCAGTTCTTC. It translates to CASSLRAGVTYNEQFF.

The V call is TRBV3-1 (or the pseudogene TRBV3-2), the J call TRBJ1-4; 9 nucleotides agree with TRBD1. V lost 0 bases to trimming and J lost 7 bases; unmatched junction nucleotides: 9. The length of the CDR3 is 17 residues. In germline, CDR1 is LGHDT, CDR2 YNNKEL (reference sequence). The CDR3 region is CASSQDLGQGLSEKLFF. The CDR3 nucleotides read TGTGCCAGCAGCCAAGATTTGGGACAGGGCCTTAGTGAAAAACTGTTTTTT.

The CDR3, as DNA: TGTGCCAGCAGCCATCCAATAGCGGGGCGGTCTGGGGCCAACGTCCTGACTTTC. Translated: CASSHPIAGRSGANVLTF. The rearrangement uses TRBV3-1 (or the pseudogene TRBV3-2) and TRBJ2-6, with 8 positions matching TRBD2. Trimming at V came to 3 bases and at J to 1 base, leaving 8 bases not matched to a gene. CDR1 is LGHDT, CDR2 YNNKEL, per germline (reference sequence). The CDR3 covers 18 residues.

The chain recombines TRBV7-9 with TRBJ1-2; TRBD1 is a possible D gene (5 bases). Trimming removed 4 bases from V and 8 bases from J, with 14 bases in between. CDR1 is SEHNR, CDR2 FQNEAQ, per germline (reference sequence). The CDR3 extends over 13 amino acids. The CDR3 nucleotides read TGTGCCAGCAGCTCAAGCGCAGGGTGGGGCTACACCTTC. It is translated as CASSSSAGWGYTF.

The chain links TRBV11-2 to TRBJ1-1; D is possibly TRBD1 (5 bases). The V end lost 3 bases, the J end lost 4 bases, and 9 bases lay between the germline ends. Germline V gene sequence: CDR1 SGHAT, CDR2 FQNNGV. CDR3 length equals 13 residues. DNA for the CDR3: TGTGCCAGCAGCTTCAGGGTAAGCACTGAAGCTTTCTTT. It specifies CASSFRVSTEAFF.

V usage is TRBV5-1 and J usage is TRBJ2-7, with D hard to call. Germline V gene sequence: CDR1 SGHRS, CDR2 YFSETQ. The CDR3 is 14 amino acids. The germline V and J ends were trimmed by 5 bases and 2 bases, with 14 bases remaining between them. CDR3 in amino acids: CASSPGQQTYEQYF. The CDR3 DNA sequence: TGCGCCAGCAGTCCAGGTCAACAAACCTACGAGCAGTACTTC.

This chain links TRBV11-2 with TRBJ2-1; 7 bases are a match to TRBD2. CDR1 and CDR2 from the germline V gene are SGHAT and FQNNGV. This CDR3 is 14 amino acids long. V gave up 3 bases and J gave up 8 bases; unmatched junction bases: 7. Here the CDR3 reads CASSFETSSDEQFF. CDR3 in DNA: TGTGCCAGCAGCTTTGAGACTAGCAGCGATGAGCAGTTCTTC.

V gene TRBV30 combines with J gene TRBJ1-5; 9 bases agree with TRBD1. Germline V gene lookup returns CDR1 GTSNPN and CDR2 SVGIG (reference sequence). The CDR3 is 14 amino acids. The trim removed 3 bases at V and 5 bases at J, leaving 5 bases unmatched. The CDR3 DNA reads TGTGCCTGGAGCCGACGGACAGGGGATCAGCCCCAGCATTTT. Protein sequence: CAWSRRTGDQPQHF.

The rearrangement uses TRBV11-1 and TRBJ2-1; 8 bases are a match to TRBD2. The germline CDR1 and CDR2 sequences are SGHAT and FQDESV (reference sequence). The J segment lost 3 bases and the V segment lost 9 bases, leaving 13 bases of the junction unmatched. This CDR3 contains 16 residues. The CDR3 loop is CASSGRGALLYNEQFF. In DNA form, the CDR3 reads TGTGCCAGTTCAGGGCGGGGGGCTCTACTCTACAATGAGCAGTTCTTC.

V is TRBV7-8 and J is TRBJ2-7; a possible D gene is TRBD1 (6 bases). The germline CDR1 and CDR2 sequences are SGHVS and FQNEAQ. CDR3 length: 16 residues. Trimming took 5 bases from V and 0 from J, leaving 17 bases between them. The CDR3 loop is CASSHRTGSNSYEQYF. The CDR3 DNA is TGTGCCAGCAGCCATAGAACAGGGTCCAACTCCTACGAGCAGTACTTC.

V usage is TRBV10-2 and J usage is TRBJ2-5; D may be TRBD2 (5 bases). V gave up 2 bases and J gave up 3 bases, with 7 bases separating them. The CDR3 loop spans 13 amino acids. Germline V gene sequence: CDR1 WSHSY, CDR2 SAAADI. CDR3 nucleotides: TGCGCCAGCAGTGAGGGTAGCGAAGAGACCCAGTACTTC. Translated, it gives CASSEGSEETQYF.

This clone was counted at least ten times. This chain links TRBV19 with TRBJ2-5; 7 bases align to TRBD2. Germline V gives CDR1 LNHDA, CDR2 SQIVND (reference sequence). This CDR3 spans 13 amino acids. With 4 bases clipped from V and 4 bases from J, the junction kept 3 bases outside the gene matches. CDR3 region: CASSSGLGETQYF. The CDR3 DNA is TGTGCCAGTAGTAGCGGACTAGGAGAGACCCAGTACTTC.

The chain combines TRBV14 with TRBJ2-1; D might be TRBD2 (5 bases). This CDR3 spans 13 amino acids. Germline V lookup: CDR1 SGHDN, CDR2 FVKESK. Trimming left V 1 base short and J 7 bases short, with 8 bases between. The CDR3 protein is CASSQVRGNEQFF. CDR3 sequence (DNA): TGTGCCAGCAGCCAAGTTCGGGGTAATGAGCAGTTCTTC.

This chain joins TRBV5-1 and TRBJ2-5, with 10 positions matching TRBD2. CDR3 length: 14 amino acids. Germline V CDR1 and CDR2: SGHRS, YFSETQ. With 2 bases clipped from V and 4 bases from J, the junction kept 2 bases outside the gene matches. CDR3 nucleotide sequence: TGCGCCAGCAGCTTCGGGACTAGCGCAGAGACCCAGTACTTC. It is translated as CASSFGTSAETQYF. Based on the CDR3 plus reference TRBV5-1 and TRBJ2-5, the full variable domain is KAGVTQTPRYLIKTRGQQVTLSCSPISGHRSVSWYQQTPGQGLQFLFEYFSETQRNKGNFPGRFSGRQFSNSRSEMNVSTLELGDSALYLCASSFGTSAETQYFGPGTRLLVL.

This sequence joins TRBV9 and TRBJ2-1; 15 nucleotides line up with TRBD2. Trimming cost V 4 bases and J 4 bases; bases outside gene matches: 3. This CDR3 region has 16 residues. The germline CDR1 and CDR2 sequences are SGDLS and YYNGEE. CDR3 amino acids: CASSRTSGRVYNEQFF. The CDR3 DNA is TGTGCCAGCAGCCGGACTAGCGGGAGGGTATACAATGAGCAGTTCTTC.

The V gene is TRBV2, the J gene TRBJ1-6, with 8 bases lining up with TRBD1. CDR1 is SNHLY, CDR2 FYNNEI, per germline. This CDR3 spans 13 amino acids. V dropped 6 bases and J dropped 7; count of bases not matched to a gene: 2. As DNA, the CDR3 is TGTGCCAGCAGGGACAGGGAGAATTCACCCCTCCACTTT. Protein product: CASRDRENSPLHF.

The chain recombines TRBV28 with TRBJ2-2, with 15 bases fitting TRBD2. V lost 4 bases to trimming and J lost 5 bases; unmatched junction nucleotides: 14. The germline V gene has CDR1 MDHEN and CDR2 SYDVKM. CDR3 length: 20 amino acids. CDR3 nucleotides: TGTGCCAGCAGTTCGGGACTAGCGGGAGGTACTCCTCCGTGGACCGGGGAGCTGTTTTTT. Protein sequence: CASSSGLAGGTPPWTGELFF.

This clone was counted once. The chain uses TRBV29-1 and TRBJ2-7; tentatively, D is TRBD2 (5 bases). Germline loops: CDR1 SQVTM, CDR2 ANQGSEA. V lost 8 bases and J 2 bases, leaving 19 bases between the germline ends. The CDR3 has 14 amino acids. The chain's CDR3 is CSFSSRELAYEQYF. CDR3 nucleotide sequence: TGCAGCTTCTCCTCAAGGGAACTAGCCTACGAGCAGTACTTC.

This clone was seen more than once but under ten times. This chain uses TRBV5-4 with TRBJ2-1, with 12 bases lining up with TRBD2. The CDR3 sequence is 16 residues long. Germline V gene data show CDR1 as SGHNT and CDR2 as YYREEE (reference sequence). V shed 4 bases, J shed 7 bases, and the junction held 9 bases outside the gene matches. The DNA of the CDR3 is TGTGCCAGCAGCCGGCTGACTAGCGGGAGAGAGAATGAGCAGTTCTTC. Translating it yields CASSRLTSGRENEQFF.

This rearrangement joins TRBV27 to TRBJ1-1; the D is unclear. CDR1 MNHEY and CDR2 SMNVEV come from the germline V gene (reference sequence). With 6 bases removed from V and 0 bases from J, the gap between germline ends came to 11 bases. CDR3 length equals 14 residues. The CDR3 region is CASSEHTMNTEAFF. The CDR3 bases are TGTGCCAGCAGCGAACATACCATGAACACTGAAGCTTTCTTT.

The chain couples TRBV28 to TRBJ2-7, with 10 bases fitting TRBD2. After removal of 10 bases from V and 4 bases from J, the junction contained 13 bases not matched to a gene. The CDR3 is 15 amino acids. The V gene's germline CDR1 is MDHEN and CDR2 SYDVKM. CDR3 residues: CATGSISGRRYEQYF. CDR3 sequence (DNA): TGTGCCACGGGATCGATTAGCGGGAGGAGGTACGAGCAGTACTTC.

This clone was seen a few times. The rearrangement uses TRBV18 and TRBJ1-5; the D gene is possibly TRBD1 (6 bases). The V end was cut by 6 bases, the J end by 7 bases, with 13 bases between. Germline assignment: CDR1 KGHSH and CDR2 LQKENI. This CDR3 spans 13 amino acids. The CDR3 sequence is CASSLNRDQPQHF. The CDR3 DNA sequence: TGTGCCAGCTCCTTGAACAGGGACCAGCCCCAGCATTTT.

This clone was found a few times. The genes are TRBV6-1 and TRBJ1-1; no firm D call. Germline V gene sequence: CDR1 MNHNS, CDR2 SASEGT. The CDR3 runs 13 residues. V lost 2 bases, J lost 1 base, and 5 bases lay in between. Written as DNA, the CDR3 is TGTGCCAGCAGTGAATCAGAGAACACTGAAGCTTTCTTT. Translated, it gives CASSESENTEAFF.

V usage is TRBV6-5 and J usage is TRBJ2-1, with D maybe TRBD2 (6 bases). V gave up 6 bases and J gave up 9 bases, with 15 bases separating them. Germline V gene sequence: CDR1 MNHEY, CDR2 SVGAGI. The CDR3 is 13 amino acids. The CDR3 nucleotides read TGTGCCAGCAGGTACACTGTGGGGGGTGAGCAGTTCTTC. Translation: CASRYTVGGEQFF.

This clone was counted once. V and J are TRBV5-1 and TRBJ1-2, with 10 bases that match TRBD1. With 4 bases clipped from V and 3 bases from J, the junction kept 6 bases outside the gene matches. Per the germline V gene, CDR1 is SGHRS and CDR2 is YFSETQ. This CDR3 contains 15 residues. The CDR3 bases are TGCGCCAGCAGCCCCGACAGGGGGCGCGACTATGGCTACACCTTC. The encoded protein is CASSPDRGRDYGYTF.

The chain has TRBV13 and TRBJ2-1; D might be TRBD1 (5 bases). Germline V gives CDR1 PRHDT, CDR2 FYEKMQ (reference sequence). V was trimmed by 8 bases and J by 4 bases, leaving 12 bases between them. This CDR3 is built from 13 residues. The CDR3 region is CASSDSGYNEQFF. The DNA of the CDR3 is TGTGCCAGCTCTGATTCAGGGTACAATGAGCAGTTCTTC.

V usage is TRBV5-4 and J usage is TRBJ1-4, with 8 nucleotides matching TRBD1. The CDR3 loop spans 14 amino acids. In germline, CDR1 is SGHNT, CDR2 YYREEE (reference sequence). With 4 bases clipped from V and 3 bases from J, the junction kept 2 bases outside the gene matches. CDR3 DNA sequence: TGTGCCAGCAGCGGGACAGGACCTAATGAAAAACTGTTTTTT. Its translation: CASSGTGPNEKLFF.

The CDR3 DNA sequence: TGTGCCTGGACTGGTGGGGGACTTACTAACTATGGCTACACCTTC. Translating it yields CAWTGGGLTNYGYTF. The genes are TRBV30 and TRBJ1-2, with D tentatively TRBD1 (5 bases). The CDR3 loop spans 15 amino acids. From germline, CDR1 is GTSNPN and CDR2 SVGIG (reference sequence). Deletions cut 4 bases from V and 0 bases from J, with 15 bases between.

The CDR3 DNA follows: TGTGCCATCAGATGGGAGTACGAGCAGTACTTC. It codes for CAIRWEYEQYF. The chain uses TRBV10-3 and TRBJ2-7; D may be TRBD2 (5 bases). This CDR3 is 11 amino acids long. Between the trimmed V and J ends, which lost 6 bases and 4 bases, there was a span of 7 bases. CDR1 is ENHRY, CDR2 SYGVKD, per germline.

The J gene is TRBJ2-3, the V gene TRBV28, with unresolved D. CDR3 length: 15 amino acids. The V and J ends lost 4 bases and 3 bases respectively, with 14 bases between them. CDR1 is MDHEN and CDR2 is SYDVKM in the germline V gene. Here the CDR3 DNA reads TGTGCCAGCAGTTCCCCCCCTAGTAGGACAGATACGCAGTATTTT. Amino acid sequence: CASSSPPSRTDTQYF.

This rearrangement joins TRBV6-5 to TRBJ2-3; 8 bases align to TRBD1. The CDR3 length is 14 residues. V gave up 6 bases and J gave up 1 base; unmatched junction bases: 3. CDR1 and CDR2 (germline): MNHEY, SVGAGI. CDR3 sequence: CASSPGQGTDTQYF. Written as DNA, the CDR3 is TGTGCCAGCAGCCCGGGACAGGGCACAGATACGCAGTATTTT.

CDR3 sequence: CASSPGRATEAFF. The CDR3 coding sequence is TGTGCCAGCAGCCCCGGGAGGGCCACTGAAGCTTTCTTT. J is TRBJ1-1 and V is TRBV12-3 or TRBV12-4; D not certain. This CDR3 has 13 amino acids. V lost 6 bases and J 4 bases, leaving 12 bases between the germline ends.